These T cell receptor beta chains were read from a single sample in a study of Ad26.COV2.S vaccination and SARS-CoV-2 variants. Clones were read by immunoSEQ multiplex PCR, and TCRdb kept only the in-frame ones, dropping some. The profile shows 360,000 or so clones, around nine tenths of them singletons. The sequencing used peripheral blood, collected in a trial of Ad26.COV2.S vaccine versus placebo. All receptors derive from a person aged 18-65 years who received the Ad26.COV2.S COVID-19 vaccine or a placebo. The CDR3 runs from the conserved cysteine through the conserved F or W. D genes are given only for firm matches. Part of the rows lack a size; the others show once, few, many or a class for expanded clones.

TRBV6-1	once	TRBJ2-3	TRBD2	TGTGCCAGCAGTGAAGGCGGGAGGGCCATAGATACGCAGTATTTT	CASSEGGRAIDTQYF
TRBV27	.	TRBJ2-1	.	TGTGCCAGCAGTTTAGGGGCAGTATACAATGAGCAGTTCTTC	CASSLGAVYNEQFF
TRBV28	.	TRBJ2-1	.	TGTGCCAGCAGTCCCGGACGGGCCAATGAGCAGTTCTTC	CASSPGRANEQFF
TRBV6-5	.	TRBJ1-5	TRBD1	TGTGCCAGCAGTTCCGGGACAGGTCACCAGCCCCAGCATTTT	CASSSGTGHQPQHF
TRBV4-2	.	TRBJ2-7	TRBD1	TGTGCCAGCAGCCAAATGACAGGGTTCTACGAGCAGTACTTC	CASSQMTGFYEQYF
TRBV7-2	.	TRBJ2-1	.	TGTGCCAGCAGCTTAACGCATGAGCAGTTCTTC	CASSLTHEQFF
TRBV19	.	TRBJ2-7	TRBD2	TGTGCCAGTTCGGTCCGGGGGGGCTACGAGCAGTACTTC	CASSVRGGYEQYF
TRBV5-1	once	TRBJ2-3	.	TGCGCCAGCCGGGGGTTAGCAGGGGATACGCAGTATTTT	CASRGLAGDTQYF
TRBV24-1	.	TRBJ1-5	.	TGTGCCACCAGTGATTTGAAGCGGATCAATCAGCCCCAGCATTTT	CATSDLKRINQPQHF
TRBV28	once	TRBJ1-2	TRBD1	TGTGCCAGCATTCCGGGACAGAGGTCCTATGGCTACACCTTC	CASIPGQRSYGYTF
TRBV5-1	.	TRBJ1-1	TRBD1	TGCGCCAGCAGCTTGGCAGGGGGACCTGAAGCTTTCTTT	CASSLAGGPEAFF
TRBV30	.	TRBJ2-5	TRBD2	TGTGCCTGGAGCCTTCGAGCGGGAGGGCCGGTGGAGACCCAGTACTTC	CAWSLRAGGPVETQYF
TRBV5-4	.	TRBJ1-2	.	TGTGCCAGCAGCTTTTCCGTAGATTGGGGCTACACCTTC	CASSFSVDWGYTF
TRBV28	once	TRBJ1-1	.	TGTGCCAGCACCCGGGGACTCTCCACTGAAGCTTTCTTT	CASTRGLSTEAFF
TRBV5-8	.	TRBJ2-3	.	TGTGCCAGCCATAGGGCCCCAGGGGGCACAGATACGCAGTATTTT	CASHRAPGGTDTQYF
TRBV30	.	TRBJ1-4	TRBD1	TGTGCCTGGAGTCGAGGGGGCTATGAAAAACTGTTTTTT	CAWSRGGYEKLFF
TRBV6-2/TRBV6-3	.	TRBJ2-7	.	TGTGCCAGCAGTTACAGGCAGGGGATCCCCTACGAGCAGTACTTC	CASSYRQGIPYEQYF
TRBV19	many	TRBJ1-1	.	TGTGCCACCAAATTGGGGACTGAAGCTTTCTTT	CATKLGTEAFF
TRBV4-1	once	TRBJ2-3	.	TGCGCCAGCAGCCAAAGTTGGTTTGGACGGGAGTGGGGCACAGATACGCAGTATTTT	CASSQSWFGREWGTDTQYF
TRBV2	once	TRBJ2-1	TRBD2	TGTGCCAGCAGGCTGGGACTAGCGGGAGGGCCAGTACATGAGCAGTTCTTC	CASRLGLAGGPVHEQFF
TRBV5-1	once	TRBJ2-1	.	TGCGCCAGCAGCTTAGGGGGACTGGCCGCCATATATGAGCAGTTCTTC	CASSLGGLAAIYEQFF
TRBV6-5	.	TRBJ1-1	.	TGTGCCATCCATTGGGGGCGAGGGACTGAAGCTTTCTTT	CAIHWGRGTEAFF
TRBV6-5	.	TRBJ2-6	.	TGTGCCAGCAGGGCCACAGGCTCTGGGGCCAACGTCCTGACTTTC	CASRATGSGANVLTF
TRBV25-1	.	TRBJ1-4	TRBD1	TGTGCCAGCAGTGACCCCCGACAGGGGATTGAAAAACTGTTTTTT	CASSDPRQGIEKLFF